The 2 T cell receptor beta chains in this list originate from one sample, sequenced in a study of blood T cell repertoires in COVID-19. Generated by immunoSEQ multiplex PCR, the TCRdb table keeps only in-frame clones and is missing some. The sample records about 400,000 clones, over 75% being singletons. The sample comprised PBMCs or T cells enriched from blood (not recorded which). The receptors originated from a woman aged 40 to 50 with acute COVID-19.

This rearrangement joins TRBV5-1 to TRBJ2-5; TRBD2 matches at 8 bases. From germline, CDR1 is SGHRS and CDR2 YFSETQ. This CDR3 has 16 amino acids. Unmatched junction bases numbered 7, after V lost 1 base and J lost 2 bases. The CDR3 DNA is TGCGCCAGCAGCTTGTTTGCGGGGGGCCCACAAGAGACCCAGTACTTC. Amino acids: CASSLFAGGPQETQYF.

V gene TRBV2 combines with J gene TRBJ1-1; D might be TRBD1 (6 bases). This CDR3 is built from 11 residues. V was trimmed by 4 bases and J by 11 bases, leaving 11 bases between them. Germline V gene lookup returns CDR1 SNHLY and CDR2 FYNNEI. The chain's CDR3 is CASSGDKEAFF. The CDR3, as DNA: TGTGCCAGCAGTGGGGACAAAGAGGCTTTCTTT.